This T cell receptor (beta chain) was retrieved from a study of tumor and adjacent non-tumor tissue in lung cancer. In the study overall: Patients were aged roughly 31 to 76, roughly 9 men and 4 to 6 women, stage I to III.

TCRbeta libraries were built with three rounds of nested PCR, modified from ARM-PCR. MiXCR, applied by TCRdb to the multiplex PCR reads, yields one record per CDR3 protein. In the table there are 200,000 or so distinct CDR3 sequences, 71% of which are singletons. Notes on this clonotype: A much more abundant neighbour one base away suggests this may be a read error. Without the conserved terminal phenylalanine or tryptophan, this CDR3 likely stems from a read error.

No cell sorting was done before RNA was extracted from the tissue. Sequencing used lung tumor tissue. The sequence derives from a man aged 55 to 70 with non-small cell lung cancer.

CDR3 bases: TGCAGTGCCACCGCCAGGATAGGGACTAATGAAAAACTGTTTCTT. Translation gives CSATARIGTNEKLFL. The J gene is TRBJ1-4, the V gene TRBV20-1; D is unresolved. The CDR3 is 15 amino acids. V was cut by 6 bases and J by 2 bases, with 16 bases left in between. Per germline, CDR1 DFQATT and CDR2 SNEGSKA (reference sequence).